The source of this T cell receptor (delta chain) is a study of γδ T cells in repeated Plasmodium falciparum infection. In regard to this clone: Its target is not known. A read error is the likely source, as a far larger clone sits one nucleotide away. This specimen includes other DNA sequences encoding the same CDR3.

TCRdb reapplied CATT to the multiplex PCR reads. Of 45,000 to 50,000 delta-chain clones listed, around 1.6% are singletons. Vgamma9/Vdelta2+ and Vdelta2-negative gammadelta T cells were flow-sorted from PBMC for bulk sequencing. Broader study findings: Compared with Australian children, Malian Vdelta2-negative repertoires seemed more clonal, less diverse, less shared. Vgamma9/Vdelta2+ T cells showed a stable polyclonal repertoire with shared TCRgamma sequences.

The junction had 22 bases not matched to a gene; V was cut back by 5 bases and J by 5 bases. The CDR3 sequence is 19 residues long. The germline V gene has CDR1 TSWWSYY and CDR2 QGS. What was sequenced was gamma-delta T cells from blood. The sequence derives from a pool of human donors (malaria-infected and uninfected, not separated). The rearrangement uses TRDV1 and TRDJ1, with 8 bases matching TRDD3. No J gene was available from TCRdb, and it was assigned here by a germline match of the DNA. The CDR3 protein is CALGPRGGGDNGGTDKLIF. The CDR3 region has the DNA TGTGCTCTTGGGCCACGTGGCGGGGGGGATAATGGTGGGACTGATAAACTCATCTTT.